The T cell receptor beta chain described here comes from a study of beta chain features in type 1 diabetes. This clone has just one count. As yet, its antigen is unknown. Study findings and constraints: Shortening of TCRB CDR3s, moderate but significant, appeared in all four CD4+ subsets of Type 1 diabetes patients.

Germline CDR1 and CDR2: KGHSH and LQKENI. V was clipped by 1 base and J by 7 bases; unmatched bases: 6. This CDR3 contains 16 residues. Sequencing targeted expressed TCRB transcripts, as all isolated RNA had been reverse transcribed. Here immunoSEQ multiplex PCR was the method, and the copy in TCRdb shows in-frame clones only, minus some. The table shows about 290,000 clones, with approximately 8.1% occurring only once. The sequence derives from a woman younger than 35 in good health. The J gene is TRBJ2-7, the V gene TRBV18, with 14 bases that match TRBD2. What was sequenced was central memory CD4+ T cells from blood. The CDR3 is CASSPLGLAGGREQYF. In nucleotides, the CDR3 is TGTGCCAGCTCACCACTTGGACTAGCGGGAGGTCGAGAGCAGTACTTC. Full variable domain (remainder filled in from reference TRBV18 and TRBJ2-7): NAGVMQNPRHLVRRRGQEARLRCSPMKGHSHVYWYRQLPEEGLKFMVYLQKENIIDESGMPKERFSAEFPKEGPSILRIQQVVRGDSAAYFCASSPLGLAGGREQYFGPGTRLTVT.